Below are 17 T cell receptor beta chains sequenced from a single sample in a study of control samples from healthy donors and cancer patients. Data came from immunoSEQ multiplex PCR; TCRdb stores just in-frame clones and leaves some out. The sample has some 87,000 clones, approximately 82% seen once. The sample was PBMCs. The receptors here all came from a man in his 60s with head and neck cancer.

The chain combines TRBV11-3 with TRBJ1-4, with TRBD1 matching 7 bases. The CDR3 has 17 residues. Trimming cost V 2 bases and J 2 bases; bases outside gene matches: 8. CDR1 is SGHNT, CDR2 YENEEA, per germline. The CDR3 loop reads CASSLKSEGATNEKLFF. In DNA form, the CDR3 reads TGTGCCAGCAGCTTAAAATCGGAGGGGGCGACTAATGAAAAACTGTTTTTT.

The chain carries TRBV6-1 and TRBJ1-2, with 9 bases fitting TRBD1. The germline gives CDR1 MNHNS, CDR2 SASEGT. This CDR3 spans 13 amino acids. With 3 bases clipped from V and 4 bases from J, the junction kept 0 bases outside the gene matches. For the CDR3, the DNA is TGTGCCAGCAGTGAGGGACAGGGCTATGGCTACACCTTC. This sequence encodes CASSEGQGYGYTF.

The chain uses TRBV7-2 and TRBJ1-3, with a tentative D call TRBD1 (5 bases). Germline CDR1 is SGHTA and CDR2 is FQGNSA. This CDR3 spans 15 amino acids. The V end was cut by 1 base, the J end by 3 bases, with 10 bases between. The CDR3 loop is CASSLVGGGGNTIYF. As DNA, the CDR3 is TGTGCCAGCAGCTTAGTTGGGGGAGGTGGAAACACCATATATTTT.

This chain joins TRBV15 and TRBJ1-2; 10 bases are a match to TRBD1. Looked up from germline, CDR1 is LNHNV and CDR2 is YYDKDF (reference sequence). This CDR3 contains 16 residues. Losses at the gene ends were 0 bases for V and 8 bases for J; bases not matched to a gene: 9. CDR3 nucleotide sequence: TGTGCCACCAGCAGAGACACCGGGACAGGGGCTGGAGGCTACACCTTC. Translated: CATSRDTGTGAGGYTF. The full variable domain, rest sourced from reference TRBV15 and TRBJ1-2, is DAMVIQNPRYQVTQFGKPVTLSCSQTLNHNVMYWYQQKSSQAPKLLFHYYDKDFNNEADTPDNFQSRRPNTSFCFLDIRSPGLGDTAMYLCATSRDTGTGAGGYTFGSGTRLTVV.

This chain uses TRBV4-2 with TRBJ1-6; tentative D call: TRBD1 (5 bases). V was cut by 0 bases and J by 10 bases, with 16 bases left in between. CDR3 length equals 16 residues. Germline CDR1 LGHNA, CDR2 YNFKEQ. The CDR3 region has the DNA TGTGCCAGCAGCCAAGATGGGGGTCAAGGGAGGTCACCCCTCCACTTT. It specifies CASSQDGGQGRSPLHF.

J is TRBJ2-1 and V is TRBV5-4; a possible D gene is TRBD2 (7 bases). This CDR3 has 16 amino acids. V shed 4 bases and J shed 0 bases, with 14 bases lying between them. The germline V gene has CDR1 SGHNT and CDR2 YYREEE (reference sequence). The CDR3: CASSRGADSSYNEQFF. DNA for the CDR3: TGTGCCAGCAGCCGGGGGGCCGATAGCTCCTACAATGAGCAGTTCTTC.

The gene calls are TRBV14 and TRBJ1-5, with D hard to call. The CDR3 sequence is 13 residues long. Germline loops: CDR1 SGHDN, CDR2 FVKESK. V shed 1 base and J shed 5 bases, with 6 bases lying between them. Here the CDR3 reads CASSQGRDQPQHF. The CDR3 nucleotides read TGTGCCAGCAGCCAAGGAAGGGATCAGCCCCAGCATTTT. The full variable domain, rest sourced from reference TRBV14 and TRBJ1-5, is EAGVTQFPSHSVIEKGQTVTLRCDPISGHDNLYWYRRVMGKEIKFLLHFVKESKQDESGMPNNRFLAERTGGTYSTLKVQPAELEDSGVYFCASSQGRDQPQHFGDGTRLSIL.

The gene calls are TRBV2 and TRBJ2-7; the D gene is possibly TRBD1 (6 bases). Germline CDR1 SNHLY, CDR2 FYNNEI. Deletions cut 10 bases from V and 1 base from J, with 14 bases between. This CDR3 spans 13 amino acids. CDR3 loop: CATQDSQSYEQYF. In DNA, the CDR3 is TGTGCCACCCAGGACAGTCAATCCTACGAGCAGTACTTC.

The chain carries TRBV5-1 and TRBJ1-3, with a weak D call TRBD1 (6 bases). Trimming took 6 bases from V and 2 from J, leaving 12 bases between them. The CDR3 is 14 residues long. Germline-derived CDR1 and CDR2 are SGHRS and YFSETQ. CDR3 nucleotide sequence: TGCGCCAGCAATACGGGGGCGCCTGGAAACACCATATATTTT. Its translation: CASNTGAPGNTIYF.

This rearrangement joins TRBV4-1 to TRBJ1-3; no definite D call. Germline-derived CDR1 and CDR2 are MGHRA and YSYEKL. This CDR3 region has 15 residues. V lost 2 bases and J 3 bases, leaving 11 bases between the germline ends. CDR3 amino acids: CASSQIGRIGNTIYF. The CDR3 DNA reads TGCGCCAGCAGCCAAATCGGACGGATTGGAAACACCATATATTTT.

This clone is classed as medium-sized. This chain connects TRBV4-2 to TRBJ2-7; 12 nucleotides align to TRBD2. Germline lookup yields CDR1 LGHNA and CDR2 YNFKEQ. J lost 7 bases, V lost 3 bases, and 16 bases had no gene match. This CDR3 comprises 18 residues. In DNA, the CDR3 is TGTGCCAGCAGCCAGTTGGGACTAGCGGGTCCCATCTCGGGGGAGCAGTACTTC. Protein product: CASSQLGLAGPISGEQYF.

The chain couples TRBV3-1 (or the pseudogene TRBV3-2) to TRBJ2-2, with 7 bases fitting TRBD1. The V gene end was trimmed by 4 bases and the J gene end by 5 bases; junction bases not matched to a gene: 7. The CDR3 extends over 15 amino acids. The germline V gene encodes CDR1 LGHDT and CDR2 YNNKEL (reference sequence). CDR3 in DNA: TGTGCCAGCAGCCTCGACAGGGTGGCTACCGGGGAGCTGTTTTTT. This codes for CASSLDRVATGELFF.

The gene calls are TRBV2 and TRBJ1-4, with D uncertain. The germline CDR1 and CDR2 sequences are SNHLY and FYNNEI. The CDR3 loop spans 14 amino acids. The V and J ends lost 2 bases and 4 bases respectively, with 8 bases between them. CDR3 coding DNA: TGTGCCAGCAGTGAATCAGCATATAATGAAAAACTGTTTTTT. It is translated as CASSESAYNEKLFF.

The chain carries TRBV24-1 and TRBJ2-2, with a tentative D call TRBD2 (6 bases). The CDR3 is 16 residues long. From germline, CDR1 is KGHDR and CDR2 SFDVKD. The V end was cut by 5 bases, the J end by 3 bases, with 15 bases between. The CDR3 DNA reads TGTGCCACCAGTGCCACTCGGGGGACCTACACCGGGGAGCTGTTTTTT. Translation gives CATSATRGTYTGELFF.

About this clone: The sample has other DNA sequences that encode this CDR3 too. This chain joins TRBV5-6 and TRBJ2-1; no clear D. V was shortened by 3 bases and J by 4 bases, with 2 bases between the two germline ends. Germline V lookup: CDR1 SGHDT, CDR2 YYEEEE. The CDR3 is 11 residues long. CDR3 sequence: CASSSYNEQFF. CDR3 sequence (DNA): TGTGCCAGCAGCTCGTACAATGAGCAGTTCTTC.

The sample holds a few counts of this clone. The V call is TRBV27, the J call TRBJ1-5, with D perhaps matching TRBD1 (6 bases). V shed 6 bases and J shed 5 bases, with 11 bases lying between them. Germline CDR1 and CDR2: MNHEY and SMNVEV (reference sequence). The CDR3 is 13 residues long. Written as DNA, the CDR3 is TGTGCCAGCAGGGACAGTATCTATCAGCCCCAGCATTTT. Translating gives CASRDSIYQPQHF.

This chain's CDR3 is CASQTGFHEQYF. The CDR3 DNA is TGTGCCAGCCAGACAGGGTTCCACGAGCAGTACTTC. The chain employs TRBV6-5 and TRBJ2-7, with 7 nucleotides matching TRBD1. CDR1 MNHEY and CDR2 SVGAGI come from the germline V gene. The CDR3 is 12 amino acids. V dropped 8 bases and J dropped 5; count of bases not matched to a gene: 6.